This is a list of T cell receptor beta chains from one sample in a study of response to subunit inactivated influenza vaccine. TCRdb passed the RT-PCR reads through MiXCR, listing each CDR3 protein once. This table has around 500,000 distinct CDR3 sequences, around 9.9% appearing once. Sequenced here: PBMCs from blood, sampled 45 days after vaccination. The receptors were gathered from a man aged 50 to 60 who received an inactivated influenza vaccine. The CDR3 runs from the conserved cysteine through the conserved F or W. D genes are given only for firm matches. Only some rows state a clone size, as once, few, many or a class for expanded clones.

CASSLKELNTEAFF	TGTGCCAGCAGCTTAAAAGAATTGAACACTGAAGCTTTCTTT	TRBJ1-1	14	NA	TRBV11-1	many
CASSLRGGGSTDTQYF	TGTGCCAGCAGTTTGCGAGGGGGTGGAAGCACAGATACGCAGTATTTT	TRBJ2-3	16	NA	TRBV12-3/TRBV12-4	NA
CAISESRAMVNTEAFF	TGTGCCATCAGTGAGTCTAGGGCGATGGTGAACACTGAAGCTTTCTTT	TRBJ1-1	16	NA	TRBV10-3	NA
CAWSDWGTTRYEQYF	TGTGCCTGGAGTGACTGGGGGACAACAAGATACGAGCAGTACTTC	TRBJ2-7	15	NA	TRBV30	NA
CASSQGAPGYSPLHF	TGTGCCAGCTCACAGGGGGCCCCAGGATATTCACCCCTCCACTTT	TRBJ1-6	15	TRBD1	TRBV18	NA
CASSPKTRFADTQYF	TGTGCCAGCAGTCCAAAAACCAGGTTTGCAGATACGCAGTATTTT	TRBJ2-3	15	NA	TRBV6-2/TRBV6-3	few
CASSLYSRQGQETQYF	TGTGCCAGCAGTTTATATTCGCGGCAAGGGCAAGAGACCCAGTACTTC	TRBJ2-5	16	NA	TRBV27	few
CATSRGFAENQPQHF	TGTGCCACCAGCAGAGGGTTCGCAGAGAATCAGCCCCAGCATTTT	TRBJ1-5	15	NA	TRBV15	NA
CASSVELGTYEQYF	TGTGCCAGCAGCGTAGAACTAGGTACCTACGAGCAGTACTTC	TRBJ2-7	14	NA	TRBV9	few
CAISGPAGSATDTQYF	TGTGCCATCAGTGGCCCAGCGGGGTCCGCCACAGATACGCAGTATTTT	TRBJ2-3	16	TRBD2	TRBV10-3	NA
CASSSASGGAAETQYF	TGCGCCAGCAGCTCCGCTAGCGGGGGGGCCGCAGAGACCCAGTACTTC	TRBJ2-5	16	TRBD2	TRBV5-1	NA
CASSFVSSGSLYEQYF	TGCGCCAGCAGCTTTGTATCTAGCGGGAGTCTCTACGAGCAGTACTTC	TRBJ2-7	16	TRBD2	TRBV5-1	many
CSARTRGWTYEQYF	TGCAGTGCTAGAACGAGGGGCTGGACCTACGAGCAGTACTTC	TRBJ2-7	14	NA	TRBV20-1	few
CASSARAGGEQYF	TGTGCCAGCAGTGCACGAGCGGGGGGGGAGCAGTACTTC	TRBJ2-7	13	TRBD2	TRBV12-3/TRBV12-4	few
CASSLAASKSSYEQYF	TGTGCCAGCAGCTTAGCCGCGTCTAAAAGCTCCTACGAGCAGTACTTC	TRBJ2-7	16	NA	TRBV7-2	NA
CASSLVYQRINNEQFF	TGTGCCAGCAGCTTAGTATACCAGCGGATAAACAATGAGCAGTTCTTC	TRBJ2-1	16	NA	TRBV11-2	NA
CASSQGTAYYEQYF	TGTGCCAGCAGCCAAGGAACGGCTTACTACGAGCAGTACTTC	TRBJ2-7	14	NA	TRBV14	many
CASSPTRRSGEKLFF	TGCGCCAGCAGCCCAACGAGGAGGAGCGGAGAAAAACTGTTTTTT	TRBJ1-4	15	NA	TRBV5-1	many
CASSQGRVDRQYF	TGTGCCAGCAGCCAGGGAAGAGTGGACAGGCAGTACTTC	TRBJ2-7	13	NA	TRBV3-1	few
CASSPGQFSEKLFF	TGTGCCAGCAGCCCGGGACAGTTCTCCGAAAAACTGTTTTTT	TRBJ1-4	14	TRBD1	TRBV7-9	few
CASTPEGVGVNTEAFF	TGTGCCAGCACCCCGGAGGGCGTGGGGGTGAACACTGAAGCTTTCTTT	TRBJ1-1	16	NA	TRBV6-1	NA
CSARDGGQPGTGELFF	TGCAGTGCTAGAGATGGGGGGCAGCCGGGCACCGGGGAGCTGTTTTTT	TRBJ2-2	16	NA	TRBV20-1	few
CASSTGQAYSPLHF	TGTGCCAGCAGCACGGGACAGGCCTACTCACCCCTCCACTTT	TRBJ1-6	14	TRBD1	TRBV11-2	NA
CAISDTGAKNIQYF	TGTGCCATCAGTGATACTGGGGCCAAAAACATTCAGTACTTC	TRBJ2-4	14	NA	TRBV10-3	few
CASSSFDRSEKLFF	TGTGCCAGCAGTTCCTTCGACAGGTCTGAAAAACTGTTTTTT	TRBJ1-4	14	NA	TRBV12-3/TRBV12-4	many
CASSLAGDEQYF	TGTGCCAGCAGCTTAGCAGGGGACGAGCAGTACTTC	TRBJ2-7	12	NA	TRBV5-1	many
CASSLGRGNRIQETQYF	TGTGCCAGCAGCTTAGGAAGAGGCAACAGGATTCAAGAGACCCAGTACTTC	TRBJ2-5	17	NA	TRBV11-2	NA
CASRGGQERTDTQYF	TGTGCCAGCAGGGGGGGACAGGAACGCACAGATACGCAGTATTTT	TRBJ2-3	15	TRBD1	TRBV9	many
CASSSGGGSGYTF	TGTGCCAGCAGCTCCGGTGGGGGCTCTGGCTACACCTTC	TRBJ1-2	13	NA	TRBV12-3/TRBV12-4	many
CASSLAMLATDTQYF	TGTGCCAGCAGCTTAGCAATGCTAGCGACAGATACGCAGTATTTT	TRBJ2-3	15	NA	TRBV7-2	NA
CSVRPHGNYGYTF	TGCAGTGTTCGTCCCCACGGTAACTATGGCTACACCTTC	TRBJ1-2	13	NA	TRBV20-1	NA
CASSLQTVRYSNQPQHF	TGTGCCAGCAGCCTACAGACAGTAAGATATAGCAATCAGCCCCAGCATTTT	TRBJ1-5	17	NA	TRBV7-2	few
CASSLEGTRGYEQYF	TGCGCCAGCAGCTTGGAGGGTACTAGAGGATACGAGCAGTACTTC	TRBJ2-7	15	NA	TRBV5-1	few
CASSPGTSDTYEQYF	TGTGCCAGCAGCCCCGGGACATCGGATACCTACGAGCAGTACTTC	TRBJ2-7	15	NA	TRBV7-2	many
CASSNTDRNTEAFF	TGTGCCAGCAGTAATACGGACAGGAACACTGAAGCTTTCTTT	TRBJ1-1	14	NA	TRBV7-9	few
CSVRGQGDHQPQHF	TGCAGCGTAAGGGGGCAGGGGGACCATCAGCCCCAGCATTTT	TRBJ1-5	14	TRBD1	TRBV29-1	many
CAISGTSGLETQYF	TGTGCCATCAGCGGGACTAGCGGTCTGGAGACCCAGTACTTC	TRBJ2-5	14	TRBD2	TRBV10-3	NA
CATSWTGNSYNEQFF	TGTGCCACCTCGTGGACGGGCAATTCCTACAATGAGCAGTTCTTC	TRBJ2-1	15	NA	TRBV15	many
CASSLDRVSYEQYF	TGCGCCAGCAGCTTAGACAGGGTATCCTACGAGCAGTACTTC	TRBJ2-7	14	TRBD1	TRBV5-1	few
CASSDTGYEQYF	TGTGCCAGCAGCGACACAGGGTACGAGCAGTACTTC	TRBJ2-7	12	NA	TRBV7-6	many
CASSLWTSGGPDTQYF	TGTGCCAGCAGCTTGTGGACTAGCGGGGGGCCAGATACGCAGTATTTT	TRBJ2-3	16	TRBD2	TRBV7-2	few
CASSLSFFRRRGLQETQYF	TGTGCCAGCAGCTTATCCTTCTTTAGACGGAGGGGTCTCCAAGAGACCCAGTACTTC	TRBJ2-5	19	NA	TRBV13	NA
CASSRTGTGHNEQFF	TGCGCCAGCAGTCGGACCGGGACAGGGCACAATGAGCAGTTCTTC	TRBJ2-1	15	TRBD1	TRBV23-1	few
CASRRTGGTDTQYF	TGTGCCAGCAGGCGTACAGGGGGCACAGATACGCAGTATTTT	TRBJ2-3	14	TRBD1	TRBV6-1	few
CSARAPGLAGREQYF	TGCAGTGCTAGAGCGCCGGGACTAGCGGGGCGGGAGCAGTACTTC	TRBJ2-7	15	TRBD2	TRBV20-1	few
CASSAASTFMYIQYF	TGTGCCAGCAGTGCCGCCTCGACATTTATGTACATTCAGTACTTC	TRBJ2-4	15	NA	TRBV28	NA
CASSQLQGTDGYTF	TGCGCCAGCAGCCAGCTACAGGGTACGGATGGCTACACCTTC	TRBJ1-2	14	NA	TRBV4-3	NA